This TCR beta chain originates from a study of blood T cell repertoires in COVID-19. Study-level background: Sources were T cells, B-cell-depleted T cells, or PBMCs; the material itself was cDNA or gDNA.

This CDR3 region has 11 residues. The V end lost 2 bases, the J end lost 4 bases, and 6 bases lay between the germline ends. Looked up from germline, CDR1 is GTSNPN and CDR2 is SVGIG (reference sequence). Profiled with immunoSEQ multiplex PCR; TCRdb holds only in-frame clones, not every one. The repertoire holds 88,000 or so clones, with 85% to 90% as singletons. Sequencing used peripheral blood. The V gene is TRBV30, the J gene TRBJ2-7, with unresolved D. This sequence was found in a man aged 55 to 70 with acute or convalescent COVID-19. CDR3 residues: CAWSTIYEQYF. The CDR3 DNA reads TGTGCCTGGAGTACAATATACGAGCAGTACTTC.